The clone carrying this TCR beta chain was counted only a few times. The antigen is unknown. The data were taken from a study of beta chain features in type 1 diabetes. As for the study in general: Regarding age, gender and cell yields, patients proved similar to healthy donors. Whole-study results and caveats: Individuals with type 1 diabetes displayed fewer insertions and more deletions at VDJ junctions. PCR might favor shorter templates, but any such skew would affect patients and controls equally.

Germline loops: CDR1 MNHEY, CDR2 SVGAGI. Between the trimmed V and J ends, which lost 4 bases and 4 bases, there was a span of 16 bases. This CDR3 has 15 amino acids. Based on CD45RO/CCR7/CD25/CD127/CD95/CD27, CD4+ regulatory, stem cell-like memory, naive and central memory cells were sorted. Sequencing targeted expressed TCRB transcripts, as all isolated RNA had been reverse transcribed. Sequencing used immunoSEQ multiplex PCR; TCRdb keeps in-frame clones, though not all of them. The sample lists 120,000 to 150,000 clones; roughly 10% were seen once. What was sequenced was naive CD4+ T cells from blood. The source of this sequence is a man younger than 35 in good health. The rearrangement joins TRBV6-5 to TRBJ1-2; TRBD1 might be the D (5 bases). Here the CDR3 reads CASSSRDSPFYGYTF. In DNA form, the CDR3 reads TGTGCCAGCAGTTCCCGAGACAGCCCGTTCTATGGCTACACCTTC.